This T cell receptor beta chain originates from a study of cytomegalovirus exposure and HLA in healthy donors. Turning to the study itself: Most genotyped donors, about four fifths of around 370, had Caucasian-associated genetic ancestry.

PCR primers comprised 60 Vbeta and 13 Jbeta primers. Data came from immunoSEQ multiplex PCR; TCRdb stores just in-frame clones and leaves some out. The sample yields some 110,000 clones, around 75% seen once. Germline V CDR1 and CDR2: SQVTM, ANQGSEA. This CDR3 is built from 12 residues. V lost 7 bases to trimming and J lost 9 bases; unmatched junction nucleotides: 8. V is TRBV29-1 and J is TRBJ2-1; 8 bases line up with TRBD2. The receptor was derived from a man in his forties in good health and CMV-seronegative. Sequenced sample: PBMCs. CDR3 protein: CSGTAGGGEQFF. The CDR3 nucleotides are TGCAGCGGTACGGCGGGAGGAGGTGAGCAGTTCTTC.